These 22 T cell receptor beta chains share one sample of origin, sequenced in a study of glioma-infiltrating T cells after dendritic cell vaccination. Libraries were prepared by immunoSEQ multiplex PCR; TCRdb keeps only in-frame clonotypes and omits some of them. The sample holds 95,000 to 110,000 clones, more than 80% seen once. The sequenced sample was blood, obtained before dendritic cell vaccination. Receptors were obtained from a human donor with glioblastoma.

The rearrangement joins TRBV7-9 to TRBJ2-5; D perhaps matches TRBD1 (5 bases). Germline V gene data show CDR1 as SEHNR and CDR2 as FQNEAQ (reference sequence). V dropped 2 bases and J dropped 4 bases, with 14 bases sitting between them. The CDR3 length is 15 residues. This CDR3 reads CASSLRGLFVETQYF. The DNA for the CDR3 is TGTGCCAGCAGCTTAAGGGGTCTGTTTGTAGAGACCCAGTACTTC.

This clone was detected a few times. The chain uses TRBV6-1 and TRBJ1-1, with 9 nucleotides matching TRBD1. The CDR3 runs to 15 residues. The germline CDR1 and CDR2 sequences are MNHNS and SASEGT. J lost 3 bases, V lost 4 bases, and 6 bases had no gene match. Written as DNA, the CDR3 is TGTGCCAGCAGTGGGGGGACAGGGTTGGACACTGAAGCTTTCTTT. It is translated as CASSGGTGLDTEAFF.

This clone came up many times. The chain employs TRBV7-2 and TRBJ2-3; 11 bases align to TRBD2. The CDR3 consists of 17 residues. The junction had 11 bases not matched to a gene; V was cut back by 3 bases and J by 6 bases. Germline CDR1 reads SGHTA; CDR2 reads FQGNSA. The CDR3 bases are TGTGCCAGCAGCTTCACCTCTGGTAGCGGGGGGGAGGATACGCAGTATTTT. Amino acids: CASSFTSGSGGEDTQYF.

This clone was detected many times. The V and J genes are TRBV15 and TRBJ1-4, with 8 bases aligning to TRBD1. Germline V gene data show CDR1 as LNHNV and CDR2 as YYDKDF (reference sequence). The CDR3 runs to 18 residues. V lost 6 bases to trimming and J lost 3 bases; unmatched junction nucleotides: 15. The CDR3 nucleotides read TGTGCCACCAGTTGGGACAGGCCAGACCTTCAACCTAATGAAAAACTGTTTTTT. It yields the protein CATSWDRPDLQPNEKLFF.

This rearrangement joins TRBV6-5 to TRBJ1-2; 9 positions match TRBD1. The germline gives CDR1 MNHEY, CDR2 SVGAGI. This CDR3 has 15 amino acids. V dropped 4 bases and J dropped 3; count of bases not matched to a gene: 6. CDR3 loop: CASSSTGGGDYGYTF. CDR3 nucleotides: TGTGCCAGCAGTTCTACAGGGGGCGGTGACTATGGCTACACCTTC.

This clone was found once. The chain employs TRBV30 and TRBJ2-1; TRBD2 matches at 9 bases. Per the germline V gene, CDR1 is GTSNPN and CDR2 is SVGIG (reference sequence). This CDR3 has 15 amino acids. V lost 2 bases to trimming and J lost 8 bases; unmatched junction nucleotides: 10. The CDR3 is CAWSRGGGESHEQFF. The CDR3 DNA sequence: TGTGCCTGGAGTCGTGGCGGGGGGGAGTCCCATGAGCAGTTCTTC.

In the case of this clone: A much larger clonotype is one base distant, so this may be a read error. The gene calls are TRBV4-2 and TRBJ1-1, with TRBD1 matching over 7 bases. The CDR3 covers 13 residues. V gave up 4 bases and J gave up 3 bases; unmatched junction bases: 2. Germline CDR1 is LGHNA and CDR2 is YNFKEQ. This CDR3 is CASSLTGYTEAFF. In DNA, the CDR3 is TGTGCCAGCAGCCTGACAGGGTACACTGAAGCTTTCTTT.

V and J are TRBV11-3 and TRBJ2-7; D is ambiguous. This CDR3 spans 11 amino acids. The germline gives CDR1 SGHNT, CDR2 YENEEA. V was clipped by 0 bases and J by 6 bases, with 3 bases between them. CDR3 in amino acids: CASSLDLEQYF. In nucleotides, the CDR3 is TGTGCCAGCAGCTTAGATCTCGAGCAGTACTTC. The entire variable domain, with the rest obtained from reference TRBV11-3 and TRBJ2-7, is as follows: EAGVVQSPRYKIIEKKQPVAFWCNPISGHNTLYWYLQNLGQGPELLIRYENEEAVDDSQLPKDRFSAERLKGVDSTLKIQPAELGDSAVYLCASSLDLEQYFGPGTRLTVT.

This clone appeared many times. CDR3 sequence reads: CASRHTDTQYF. CDR3 nucleotides: TGTGCCAGCAGACACACAGATACGCAGTATTTT. The chain joins TRBV6-1 to TRBJ2-3; D not resolved. The germline V gene has CDR1 MNHNS and CDR2 SASEGT. Trimming left V 6 bases short and J 2 bases short, with 3 bases between. The CDR3 has 11 amino acids.

This sequence joins TRBV6-5 and TRBJ2-7, with a tentative D call TRBD2 (5 bases). Deletions cut 8 bases from V and 5 bases from J, with 19 bases between. CDR3 length equals 14 residues. CDR1 and CDR2 from the germline V gene are MNHEY and SVGAGI. The CDR3: CASVDGQAGDEQYF. In nucleotides, the CDR3 is TGTGCCAGCGTCGACGGCCAGGCCGGGGACGAGCAGTACTTC.

This clone turned up a few times. The V gene is TRBV19, the J gene TRBJ2-5; weak D call: TRBD2 (6 bases). Germline loops: CDR1 LNHDA, CDR2 SQIVND (reference sequence). CDR3 size: 17 residues. Trimming took 1 base from V and 0 from J, leaving 15 bases between them. CDR3 coding DNA: TGTGCCAGTAGTATAGTCCGGGATAGCGGATACCAAGAGACCCAGTACTTC. It is translated as CASSIVRDSGYQETQYF.

The V call is TRBV5-4, the J call TRBJ2-3; a weak D match, TRBD1 (7 bases). Germline assignment: CDR1 SGHNT and CDR2 YYREEE (reference sequence). There are 15 residues in the CDR3. Trimming removed 4 bases from V and 2 bases from J, with 14 bases in between. The DNA of the CDR3 is TGTGCCAGCAGCCCCGGCGGGACAGCCACAGATACGCAGTATTTT. Residues: CASSPGGTATDTQYF.

J is TRBJ1-2 and V is TRBV6-5, with TRBD1 matching 7 bases. Unmatched junction bases numbered 13, after V lost 6 bases and J lost 6 bases. Per the germline V gene, CDR1 is MNHEY and CDR2 is SVGAGI. The CDR3 sequence is 15 residues long. CDR3 protein: CASSSRQGFSHGYTF. Here the CDR3 DNA reads TGTGCCAGCAGCTCTCGACAGGGATTTTCGCATGGCTACACCTTC.

The chain employs TRBV10-1 and TRBJ2-3, with a weak D call TRBD1 (5 bases). Trimming removed 2 bases at V and 2 bases at J, with 14 bases between. The germline CDR1 and CDR2 sequences are WNHNN and SYGVQD (reference sequence). The CDR3 totals 16 residues. Here the CDR3 DNA reads TGCGCCAGCAGTGAGGGGGCGACATTCCTCACAGATACGCAGTATTTT. Translating gives CASSEGATFLTDTQYF.

The V call is TRBV6-5, the J call TRBJ2-7, with D possibly TRBD1 on 6 matching bases. Between the trimmed V and J ends, which lost 0 bases and 3 bases, there was a span of 12 bases. Germline CDR1 is MNHEY and CDR2 is SVGAGI. The CDR3 totals 15 residues. The DNA for the CDR3 is TGTGCCAGCAGTTACTCCGTCACAGGGAGCTACGAGCAGTACTTC. Translated, it gives CASSYSVTGSYEQYF.

This clone was counted at least ten times. This chain joins TRBV18 and TRBJ1-3, with D possibly matching TRBD1 (5 bases). Trimming took off 5 bases at V and 2 bases at J, with 10 bases between the two ends. The CDR3 has 14 residues. Per germline, CDR1 KGHSH and CDR2 LQKENI. The CDR3 reads CASSSSGTGNTIYF. The CDR3 DNA sequence: TGTGCCAGCTCATCTTCAGGGACTGGAAACACCATATATTTT.

This clone was seen only once. This chain connects TRBV5-1 to TRBJ1-2; no clear D. Germline CDR1 and CDR2: SGHRS and YFSETQ. This CDR3 spans 14 amino acids. Trimming removed 4 bases at V and 0 bases at J, with 10 bases between. The CDR3 DNA follows: TGCGCCAGCAGCCTGTCAGCGACTAACTATGGCTACACCTTC. Its protein is CASSLSATNYGYTF.

The V gene is TRBV10-2, the J gene TRBJ1-5; D perhaps matches TRBD1 (6 bases). The germline V gene encodes CDR1 WSHSY and CDR2 SAAADI. Trimming removed 11 bases from V and 2 bases from J, with 7 bases in between. This CDR3 is 11 amino acids long. Here the CDR3 DNA reads TGCGCCGCAGGGGGCAATCAGCCCCAGCATTTT. This sequence encodes CAAGGNQPQHF.

V is TRBV29-1 and J is TRBJ1-2; 11 bases are shared with TRBD1. Unmatched junction bases numbered 14, after V lost 6 bases and J lost 5 bases. This CDR3 is 16 amino acids long. The germline V gene has CDR1 SQVTM and CDR2 ANQGSEA. The CDR3 sequence is CSVPVTPGQGGYGYTF. CDR3 nucleotide sequence: TGCAGCGTCCCTGTAACCCCGGGACAGGGGGGGTATGGCTACACCTTC. The whole variable domain, filled in from reference TRBV29-1 and TRBJ1-2, reads SAVISQKPSRDICQRGTSLTIQCQVDSQVTMMFWYRQQPGQSLTLIATANQGSEATYESGFVIDKFPISRPNLTFSTLTVSNMSPEDSSIYLCSVPVTPGQGGYGYTFGSGTRLTVV.

The chain employs TRBV19 and TRBJ1-1; a weak D match, TRBD1 (5 bases). The CDR3 spans 13 residues. The germline V gene encodes CDR1 LNHDA and CDR2 SQIVND (reference sequence). Trimming took 6 bases from V and 1 from J, leaving 9 bases between them. The DNA for the CDR3 is TGTGCCAGTAGGAATCAGGGGAACACTGAAGCTTTCTTT. This sequence encodes CASRNQGNTEAFF.

This sequence joins TRBV5-4 and TRBJ2-7, with a tentative D call TRBD1 (5 bases). This CDR3 contains 14 residues. V lost 2 bases, J lost 2 bases, and 11 bases lay in between. Germline CDR1 and CDR2: SGHNT and YYREEE (reference sequence). CDR3 region: CASSFPGFPYEQYF. The CDR3 DNA reads TGTGCCAGCAGCTTTCCAGGGTTTCCCTACGAGCAGTACTTC.

V is TRBV7-9 and J is TRBJ2-1; TRBD2 aligns across 10 bases. Trimming at V came to 2 bases and at J to 8 bases, leaving 9 bases not matched to a gene. This CDR3 comprises 16 residues. Per the germline V gene, CDR1 is SEHNR and CDR2 is FQNEAQ (reference sequence). The CDR3 DNA reads TGTGCCAGCAGCTTATACTCTCTAGCGGGGGTCTATGAGCAGTTCTTC. Residues: CASSLYSLAGVYEQFF.